This TCR beta chain appears in the sequencing data of a study of metastatic and nonmetastatic thyroid tumors. Background on the study: The comparison covered peripheral blood and tumor or nodule tissue in malignant and benign thyroid patients.

Per the study methods: Variation in CDR3 across clinicopathological groups served as the basis for constructing a distant-metastasis classifier in papillary thyroid cancer. Using MiXCR, TCRdb re-called clones from the PCR reads. What appears here as the V and J calls and clone size reflects TCRdb's work, not the paper's. The table records about 32,000 clones, 33% of them present only once. Patients were all untreated before their thyroid surgery. This CDR3 is 13 amino acids long. Trimming took 6 bases from V and 4 from J, leaving 13 bases between them. In germline, CDR1 is MNHNS, CDR2 SASEGT. The source material was tumor tissue. This sequence was found in a female donor with papillary thyroid cancer or a benign thyroid nodule (not recorded which). Some clones in this sample may be carry-over from other donors' samples. The chain is built from TRBV6-1 and TRBJ2-7; D gene unclear. This CDR3 is CASRIGVPYEQYF. DNA of the CDR3: TGTGCCAGCAGAATTGGGGTACCTTACGAGCAGTACTTC.